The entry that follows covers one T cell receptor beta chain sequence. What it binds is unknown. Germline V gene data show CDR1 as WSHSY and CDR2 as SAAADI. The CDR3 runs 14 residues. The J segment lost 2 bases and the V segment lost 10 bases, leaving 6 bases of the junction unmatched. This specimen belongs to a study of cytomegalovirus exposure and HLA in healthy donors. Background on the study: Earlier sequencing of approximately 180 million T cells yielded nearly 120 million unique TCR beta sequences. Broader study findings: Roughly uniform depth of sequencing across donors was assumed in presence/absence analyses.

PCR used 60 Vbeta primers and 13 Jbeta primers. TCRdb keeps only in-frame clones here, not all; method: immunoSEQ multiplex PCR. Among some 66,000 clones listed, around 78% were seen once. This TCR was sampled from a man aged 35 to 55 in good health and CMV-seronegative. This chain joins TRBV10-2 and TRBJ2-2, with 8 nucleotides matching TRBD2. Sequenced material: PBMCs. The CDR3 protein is CATPGLVNTGELFF. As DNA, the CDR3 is TGCGCCACCCCGGGACTAGTTAACACCGGGGAGCTGTTTTTT.